The 30 T cell receptor beta chains listed next were all sequenced from one sample in a study of CD8 T cells in Susac syndrome. An amount of RNA that ranged from roughly 0.5 to 1 ug was reverse transcribed with random hexamers. One entry per CDR3 protein results from TCRdb running MiXCR on the immunoSEQ multiplex PCR reads. This table holds about 440,000 distinct CDR3 sequences, approximately 85% found once. Sequencing used CD8+ T cells from PBMCs. All receptors come from a human donor with multiple sclerosis.

A note on this clonotype: One junction end does not reproduce the germline sequence, and a read error may be involved. The rearrangement uses TRBV7-9 and TRBJ2-7, with 7 bases that match TRBD1. There are 15 residues in the CDR3. Germline V CDR1 and CDR2: SEHNR, FQNEAQ (reference sequence). The CDR3 is CASRGDSANSYKQYF. The CDR3, as DNA: TGTGCCAGCAGAGGGGACAGCGCTAACTCCTACAAGCAGTACTTC.

This clonotype appeared once. The gene calls are TRBV9 and TRBJ2-7; D gene unclear. The CDR3 is made up of 14 amino acids. Germline lookup yields CDR1 SGDLS and CDR2 YYNGEE. V shed 4 bases and J shed 2 bases, with 13 bases lying between them. CDR3 amino acids: CASSPPLVPYEQYF. In DNA form, the CDR3 reads TGTGCCAGCAGCCCCCCTTTAGTACCCTACGAGCAGTACTTC.

The J gene is TRBJ2-7, the V gene TRBV5-6, with TRBD1 as a possible D gene (5 bases). In germline, CDR1 is SGHDT, CDR2 YYEEEE. V gave up 2 bases and J gave up 3 bases, with 6 bases separating them. The CDR3 sequence is 12 residues long. The DNA of the CDR3 is TGTGCCAGCAGCTTTGACAGCTACGAGCAGTACTTC. This encodes CASSFDSYEQYF.

The chain's CDR3 is CASSLIGETQYF. In DNA, the CDR3 is TGTGCCAGCAGCTTAATTGGGGAGACCCAGTACTTC. This sequence joins TRBV7-9 and TRBJ2-5; D is ambiguous. Germline V gives CDR1 SEHNR, CDR2 FQNEAQ (reference sequence). Between the trimmed V and J ends, which lost 2 bases and 5 bases, there was a span of 6 bases. The CDR3 is made up of 12 amino acids. The full variable domain, rest sourced from reference TRBV7-9 and TRBJ2-5, is DTGVSQNPRHKITKRGQNVTFRCDPISEHNRLYWYRQTLGQGPEFLTYFQNEAQLEKSRLLSDRFSAERPKGSFSTLEIQRTEQGDSAMYLCASSLIGETQYFGPGTRLLVL.

The rearrangement uses TRBV10-3 and TRBJ2-7; 8 positions agree with TRBD1. Looked up from germline, CDR1 is ENHRY and CDR2 is SYGVKD. Trimming at V came to 3 bases and at J to 5 bases, leaving 3 bases not matched to a gene. CDR3 length equals 13 residues. The CDR3 DNA sequence: TGTGCCATCAGTGAATCAGGGGGCGACGAGCAGTACTTC. Protein sequence: CAISESGGDEQYF.

This rearrangement joins TRBV12-3 or TRBV12-4 to TRBJ2-2; D might be TRBD1 or TRBD2, each matching 6 bases. The V and J ends lost 5 bases and 6 bases respectively, with 10 bases between them. The CDR3 is made up of 13 amino acids. The chain's CDR3 is CASSTGGPGELFF. CDR3 bases: TGTGCCAGCAGTACCGGGGGCCCCGGGGAGCTGTTTTTT.

The V gene is TRBV30, the J gene TRBJ1-5; D is possibly TRBD1 (5 bases). Between the trimmed V and J ends, which lost 1 base and 2 bases, there was a span of 9 bases. The CDR3 contains 14 residues. Germline loops: CDR1 GTSNPN, CDR2 SVGIG (reference sequence). The CDR3 spells CAWSEGEGNQPQHF. CDR3 nucleotide sequence: TGTGCCTGGAGTGAAGGGGAGGGCAATCAGCCCCAGCATTTT.

The chain links TRBV6-6 to TRBJ2-7; D not resolved. V dropped 7 bases and J dropped 3 bases, with 10 bases sitting between them. Germline V CDR1 and CDR2: MNHNY, SVGAGI (reference sequence). CDR3 length equals 12 residues. CDR3 sequence (DNA): TGTGCCAGCACCAAGGGCGGCTACGAGCAGTACTTC. Translation: CASTKGGYEQYF.

The chain couples TRBV20-1 to TRBJ2-7; 8 nucleotides match TRBD1. The length of the CDR3 is 14 residues. With V trimmed by 5 bases and J by 2 bases, 8 bases remained unmatched. Germline lookup yields CDR1 DFQATT and CDR2 SNEGSKA (reference sequence). The CDR3 DNA follows: TGCAGTGCTCCGGACAGGGATTCTCCCTACGAGCAGTACTTC. It encodes CSAPDRDSPYEQYF.

The V and J genes are TRBV27 and TRBJ1-1, with unresolved D. Trimming took off 2 bases at V and 6 bases at J, with 10 bases between the two ends. The germline V gene has CDR1 MNHEY and CDR2 SMNVEV (reference sequence). This CDR3 spans 13 amino acids. DNA of the CDR3: TGTGCCAGCAGTTTAGGTAGGGATGCTGAAGCTTTCTTT. Encoded protein: CASSLGRDAEAFF.

The gene calls are TRBV6-1 and TRBJ2-1, with 12 bases fitting TRBD2. CDR1 MNHNS and CDR2 SASEGT come from the germline V gene. V lost 6 bases to trimming and J lost 3 bases; unmatched junction nucleotides: 15. The CDR3 totals 19 residues. DNA of the CDR3: TGTGCCAGCAGCCCGGGACTAGCGGGTCCGGACGGGATCTACAATGAGCAGTTCTTC. It codes for CASSPGLAGPDGIYNEQFF.

The chain couples TRBV5-1 to TRBJ2-5, with 10 bases lining up with TRBD2. CDR3 length equals 18 residues. Losses at the gene ends were 4 bases for V and 2 bases for J; bases not matched to a gene: 14. In germline, CDR1 is SGHRS, CDR2 YFSETQ. The CDR3, as DNA: TGCGCCAGCAGCGATGCTAGCGGGGGACCCCTTTATCAAGAGACCCAGTACTTC. Its translation: CASSDASGGPLYQETQYF.

The chain joins TRBV20-1 to TRBJ2-7; D may be TRBD1 (6 bases). The CDR3 loop spans 14 amino acids. CDR1 and CDR2 from the germline V gene are DFQATT and SNEGSKA (reference sequence). V lost 4 bases and J 2 bases, leaving 15 bases between the germline ends. The chain's CDR3 is CSAKNRDIAYEQYF. CDR3 sequence (DNA): TGCAGTGCTAAAAACAGGGATATAGCCTACGAGCAGTACTTC.

This chain links TRBV7-9 with TRBJ1-2, with D perhaps matching TRBD1 (5 bases). CDR1 is SEHNR, CDR2 FQNEAQ, per germline (reference sequence). Deletions cut 2 bases from V and 4 bases from J, with 14 bases between. The CDR3 length is 15 residues. In DNA form, the CDR3 reads TGTGCCAGCAGCTTAACGCAGGGCTACATCTATGGCTACACCTTC. As protein: CASSLTQGYIYGYTF.

This clonotype was observed a few times. The chain employs TRBV7-9 and TRBJ2-2, with 9 bases fitting TRBD1. V dropped 2 bases and J dropped 3; count of bases not matched to a gene: 7. The CDR3 spans 17 residues. Germline V gene lookup returns CDR1 SEHNR and CDR2 FQNEAQ (reference sequence). The CDR3: CASSLRQDRGDTGELFF. DNA of the CDR3: TGTGCCAGCAGCTTACGACAGGACAGGGGAGACACCGGGGAGCTGTTTTTT. Based on the CDR3 plus reference TRBV7-9 and TRBJ2-2, the full variable domain is DTGVSQNPRHKITKRGQNVTFRCDPISEHNRLYWYRQTLGQGPEFLTYFQNEAQLEKSRLLSDRFSAERPKGSFSTLEIQRTEQGDSAMYLCASSLRQDRGDTGELFFGEGSRLTVL.

This chain uses TRBV4-1 with TRBJ1-1, with D unresolved. Germline values: CDR1 MGHRA, CDR2 YSYEKL. V shed 2 bases and J shed 7 bases, with 23 bases lying between them. The CDR3 is 17 amino acids. Here the CDR3 reads CASSQIPAKWSDYEAFF. CDR3 bases: TGCGCCAGCAGCCAAATCCCCGCCAAGTGGTCAGACTATGAAGCTTTCTTT.

V usage is TRBV19 and J usage is TRBJ1-1, with D unclear. CDR3 length equals 13 residues. CDR1 LNHDA and CDR2 SQIVND come from the germline V gene (reference sequence). V lost 5 bases and J 1 base, leaving 8 bases between the germline ends. CDR3 nucleotide sequence: TGTGCCAGTAGTCCACAAGAGAACACTGAAGCTTTCTTT. Translation gives CASSPQENTEAFF.

This clonotype was counted once. The germline gene is not matched at one end of the junction; a read error may be the cause. The chain recombines TRBV6-1 with TRBJ2-1; 8 bases fit TRBD1. The germline CDR1 and CDR2 sequences are MNHNS and SASEGT. There are 16 residues in the CDR3. The CDR3 DNA reads as TGTGCCAGCAGGGAAGCCCAGGGGGCCTCCTACAATGAGCAGTTCTTC. Protein sequence: CASREAQGASYNEQFF.

The chain links TRBV24-1 to TRBJ2-2; D not certain. V lost 1 base, J lost 1 base, and 9 bases lay in between. The CDR3 is 16 amino acids. The germline V gene encodes CDR1 KGHDR and CDR2 SFDVKD. The CDR3 DNA follows: TGTGCCACCAGTGATTTACGGCACCGGAACACCGGGGAGCTGTTTTTT. Translated, it gives CATSDLRHRNTGELFF.

This clonotype was detected once. The rearrangement uses TRBV4-1 and TRBJ1-1; 7 bases are a match to TRBD1. The CDR3 is 15 residues long. CDR1 MGHRA and CDR2 YSYEKL come from the germline V gene. J was trimmed by 6 bases and V by 8 bases; bases with no gene match: 15. The CDR3 reads CASVLRQGAGAEAFF. CDR3 in DNA: TGCGCCAGCGTACTTAGACAGGGAGCGGGCGCTGAAGCTTTCTTT.

The chain employs TRBV7-9 and TRBJ2-1; D is tentatively TRBD1 or TRBD2 (5 bases each). V was pared by 5 bases and J by 0 bases, with 17 bases between. CDR1 and CDR2 from the germline V gene are SEHNR and FQNEAQ (reference sequence). This CDR3 is built from 17 residues. The CDR3 bases are TGTGCCAGCAGCGGCCGGGACGGCGAGAACTCCTACAATGAGCAGTTCTTC. Amino acid sequence: CASSGRDGENSYNEQFF.

The rearrangement links TRBV27 to TRBJ2-7; TRBD1 might be the D (8 bases). Trimming cost V 3 bases and J 3 bases, with 15 bases left between them. Germline-derived CDR1 and CDR2 are MNHEY and SMNVEV (reference sequence). The CDR3 is 15 residues long. The CDR3 nucleotides read TGTGCCAGCAGTTTGACAGGGGAGGGGCACTACGAGCAGTACTTC. It codes for CASSLTGEGHYEQYF.

The V and J genes are TRBV6-1 and TRBJ2-3; D remains ambiguous. In germline, CDR1 is MNHNS, CDR2 SASEGT. V lost 7 bases and J lost 2, with 13 bases in between. There are 14 residues in the CDR3. This CDR3 is CASTPSLDTDTQYF. The DNA of the CDR3 is TGTGCCAGCACCCCATCCCTAGACACAGATACGCAGTATTTT.

V gene TRBV3-1 combines with J gene TRBJ2-7, with TRBD1 matching over 9 bases. V was pared by 3 bases and J by 5 bases, with 5 bases of the junction left unmatched. CDR1 LGHDT and CDR2 YNNKEL come from the germline V gene (reference sequence). This CDR3 region has 14 residues. The CDR3 is CASSQGTGNHEQYF. The CDR3, as DNA: TGTGCCAGCAGCCAGGGGACAGGGAACCACGAGCAGTACTTC.

The gene calls are TRBV29-1 and TRBJ2-7; 9 bases map to TRBD2. V lost 5 bases to trimming and J lost 0 bases; unmatched junction nucleotides: 11. The CDR3 is 16 residues long. Per the germline V gene, CDR1 is SQVTM and CDR2 is ANQGSEA. This CDR3 is CSVLGLASESSYEQYF. The DNA of the CDR3 is TGCAGCGTTCTTGGACTAGCGAGTGAAAGCTCCTACGAGCAGTACTTC.

CDR3 nucleotides: TGTGCCAGCAGTGAATCAGGGTATGAAAAACTGTTTTTT. Protein: CASSESGYEKLFF. The chain is built from TRBV2 and TRBJ1-4; maybe TRBD1 (5 bases). With 2 bases removed from V and 6 bases from J, the gap between germline ends came to 7 bases. This CDR3 comprises 13 residues. CDR1 is SNHLY and CDR2 is FYNNEI in the germline V gene.

This chain links TRBV2 with TRBJ2-2; 9 bases are shared with TRBD1. With V trimmed by 10 bases and J by 3 bases, 6 bases remained unmatched. The CDR3 has 14 residues. CDR1 SNHLY and CDR2 FYNNEI come from the germline V gene. CDR3 loop: CATYRGLDTGELFF. For the CDR3, the DNA is TGTGCCACCTACAGGGGGCTTGACACCGGGGAGCTGTTTTTT.

CDR3 DNA sequence: TGTGCCAGCAGCCTCTCCCCCGACAGGATATCCTACGAGCAGTACTTC. Translation gives CASSLSPDRISYEQYF. The genes are TRBV3-1 and TRBJ2-7; D possibly corresponds to TRBD1 (6 bases). CDR3 length: 16 residues. Germline loops: CDR1 LGHDT, CDR2 YNNKEL (reference sequence). Trimming shortened V by 4 bases and J by 1 base, and 17 bases separated the two germline ends.

This clonotype was detected many times. The rearrangement links TRBV27 to TRBJ2-7; D possibly corresponds to TRBD2 (5 bases). Trimming took off 8 bases at V and 4 bases at J, with 12 bases between the two ends. This CDR3 comprises 12 residues. Germline V CDR1 and CDR2: MNHEY, SMNVEV (reference sequence). CDR3 DNA sequence: TGTGCCAGCTCATCGGGCGGGTACGAGCAGTACTTC. Translating it yields CASSSGGYEQYF.

The CDR3 bases are TGCGCCAGCAGTGACGGGGCGTTGGATGGCTACACCTTC. This gives the protein CASSDGALDGYTF. The chain has TRBV10-2 and TRBJ1-2, with D maybe TRBD1 (5 bases). Germline V lookup: CDR1 WSHSY, CDR2 SAAADI. The CDR3 is 13 amino acids. Trimming left V 3 bases short and J 6 bases short, with 11 bases between.